This section outlines one TCR beta chain sequence together with its context. Its antigen is not identified. This sample also contains other DNA sequences that code for the same CDR3. This entry belongs to a study of shared clonotypes between healthy human individuals. Study results and limitations: Sampling included only blood; tissue repertoires likely differ.

Several immunoSEQ 96-well plates shared each subset's DNA, each plate a replicate. Data came from immunoSEQ multiplex PCR; TCRdb stores just in-frame clones and leaves some out. The data contain around 510,000 clones, around 96% of them singletons. The germline V and J ends were trimmed by 3 bases and 2 bases, with 5 bases remaining between them. This CDR3 has 14 residues. Germline loops: CDR1 MNHEY, CDR2 SMNVEV (reference sequence). The chain joins TRBV27 to TRBJ2-6; D ambiguous. This clonotype was sampled from a woman aged 25 to 45 in good health. Sequenced sample: naive CD4+ T cells sorted from blood. Subset: CD45RA+ positively selected. CDR3 amino acids: CASSFGPGANVLTF. CDR3 DNA sequence: TGTGCCAGCAGTTTTGGCCCTGGGGCCAACGTCCTGACTTTC. The full variable domain, rest sourced from reference TRBV27 and TRBJ2-6, is EAQVTQNPRYLITVTGKKLTVTCSQNMNHEYMSWYRQDPGLGLRQIYYSMNVEVTDKGDVPEGYKVSRKEKRNFPLILESPSPNQTSLYFCASSFGPGANVLTFGAGSRLTVL.